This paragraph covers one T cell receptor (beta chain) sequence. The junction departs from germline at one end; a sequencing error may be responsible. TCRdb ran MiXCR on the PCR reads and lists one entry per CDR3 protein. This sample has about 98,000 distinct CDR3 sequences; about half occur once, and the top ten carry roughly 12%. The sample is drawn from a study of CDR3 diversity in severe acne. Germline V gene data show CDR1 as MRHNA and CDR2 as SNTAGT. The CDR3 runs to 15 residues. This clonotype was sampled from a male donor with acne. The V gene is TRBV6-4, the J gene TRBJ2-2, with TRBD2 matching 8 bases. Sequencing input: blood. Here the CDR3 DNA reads TGTGCCAGCGGTGACTCTGCGGGAGGTACCGGGGAGCTGTTTTTT. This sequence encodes CASGDSAGGTGELFF.